This T cell receptor (beta chain) appears in the sequencing data of a study of blood T cell repertoires in COVID-19 (dated by TCRdb to 2019 to 2021). With respect to the entire study: The collaborator samples originated in the United States, Italy and Spain and spanned the acute and convalescent phases of COVID-19. The material from the prospective study consisted of cDNA or gDNA derived from T cells, B-cell-depleted T cells, or PBMCs. Deeply sampled blood TCRbeta repertoires from subjects exposed to, actively infected with, or recovered from COVID-19 were included in the dataset. A freely available public database, intended as a resource for researchers studying the immune response to SARS-CoV-2, is where the repertoires were released. The samples were drawn from two sources: the first 160 participants of the ongoing ImmuneRACE study, and 1,000 to 1,500 subjects contributed by 6 global collaborators. A de-identified subject ID, COVID-19 status, age in years and sex were almost always included in the sample metadata. HLA class I and class II types, where available, came from metadata supplied by the sample provider rather than from assay-based typing. Summary of the overall study and its limitations: How much clinical and demographic metadata was included differed by source and by participant, and the metadata was provided uncurated.

One collaborating source in Seattle enrolled patients during active infection and followed them longitudinally through the course of disease. Whole blood was collected in K2EDTA tubes by collaborating institutions according to the institutions' own protocols. For TCRbeta analysis, collaborators shipped samples in one of three forms: frozen whole blood, isolated PBMCs, or DNA extracted from either of those sample types. Inclusive of the bounding cysteine and valine, the CDR3 is 14 residues long. The CDR3 DNA has 42 bases and is translated from base 1. Via the germline V gene, CDR1 is SGHVS and CDR2 FQNEAQ. V ends up 2 bases short and J 9 bases short, with an unmatched junction base count of 10. Of note for this clone: Its antigen has not been determined. Per-nucleotide qualities are absent, and no much larger clonotype sits a single base away.

TCRbeta CDR3 regions were amplified from genomic DNA by means of the immunoSEQ Assay, a bias-controlled multiplex PCR. The original pipeline was this. The number of nucleated cells in each sample was estimated from the amplification of reference gene primers within the assay. To quantify the absolute abundance of each unique TCRbeta CDR3 rearrangement, sequence reads were collapsed and filtered. For each sample, productive Simpson clonality was calculated as the square root of Simpson's diversity index across productive rearrangements. Sourced from immuneACCESS, this table was stored by TCRdb with only in-frame sequences that have V and J called. A share of the clones is absent; for the studies checked, an unresolved V gene accounts for under half, and the remainder has no known explanation. V, J and clone size are those of that table, while D and trimming were read from the DNA. This sample holds a few hundred thousand clones; around four fifths were observed only once. Clones ranked in the top ten supply under 12% of the sample.

This sequence originates from a woman aged 80 or over with COVID-19, enrolled during active disease. Sequencing input: peripheral blood. The chain links TRBV7-8 with TRBJ2-7; 7 junctional bases match TRBD1. This receptor carries the CDR3 CASSLLRDSSGQYV. The DNA is as follows: TGTGCCAGCAGCTTATTACGGGACAGTTCTGGGCAGTACGTC.